This TCR beta chain was found in a study of T cell clonality in common variable immunodeficiency. General study points: Patient heterogeneity in the CVID cohort limited correlations between repertoire features and clinical complications. Reportedly, TCR beta sequences from common variable immunodeficiency showed fewer deletions and N-nucleotide insertions.

CVID meant reduced serum IgG, IgA and/or IgM plus specific antibody deficiency. The CVID group had more than 12 females and fewer than 35 males, mean age roughly 40. The V gene lost 0 bases and the J gene lost 3 bases, with 11 bases spanning the gap. This CDR3 spans 15 amino acids. The germline V gene has CDR1 SEHNR and CDR2 FQNEAQ (reference sequence). Libraries were prepared by immunoSEQ multiplex PCR; TCRdb keeps only in-frame clonotypes and omits some of them. The data show 25,000 to 35,000 clones, with none appearing a single time. This clone was detected a few times. The antigen remains undetermined. From the germline J gene comes the end of the CDR3, since the read stops 3 residues before it.

The receptor's source is a human donor with common variable immunodeficiency. The chain links TRBV7-9 to TRBJ1-2, with D maybe TRBD1 (6 bases). Sequences were obtained from peripheral blood mononuclear cells. The CDR3 loop reads CASSLASGGDYGYTF. Incomplete CDR3 DNA: TGTGCCAGCAGCTTAGCGTCGGGGGGCGACTATGGC.